This T cell receptor beta chain was obtained from a study of cytomegalovirus exposure and HLA in healthy donors. Study conclusions and caveats: A further, later analysis showed that HLA-associated TCR beta chains (compared with equally common others) were more clonally expanded. Reportedly, cytomegalovirus status was diagnosed with high sensitivity and specificity. A later analysis linked 15,000 to 20,000 TCR beta sequences to HLA alleles at 0.05 false discovery rate.

The study ran its PCR with 60 Vbeta and 13 Jbeta primers. Generated by immunoSEQ multiplex PCR, the TCRdb table keeps only in-frame clones and is missing some. Across more than 90,000 clones, the top ten clones capture 6.8% of the sample. This CDR3 has 13 residues. CDR1 and CDR2 from the germline V gene are LGHNA and YSLEER. V lost 1 base, J lost 5 bases, and 9 bases lay in between. In regard to this clone: No antigen is known for it.

The sequenced material came from PBMCs. V gene TRBV4-3 combines with J gene TRBJ2-7; no clear D gene. The clonotype was recovered from a man aged 35 to 55 in good health and CMV-seropositive. CDR3 nucleotide sequence: TGCGCCAGCAGCCAAGGGAGACTTAACGAGCAGTACTTC. It translates to CASSQGRLNEQYF.